The clone carrying this TCR beta chain was recorded a few times. Its antigen remains unidentified. Each of the donors was a healthy bone marrow donor. There are 11 residues in the CDR3. V shed 3 bases and J shed 4 bases, with 3 bases lying between them. Germline V gene data show CDR1 as LNHDA and CDR2 as SQIVND (reference sequence). PCR primers comprised 60 Vbeta and 13 Jbeta primers. The assay was immunoSEQ multiplex PCR, and TCRdb's table has in-frame clones only and misses some. The data show under 90,000 clones, 74% seen once. The sample comes from a study of cytomegalovirus exposure and HLA in healthy donors. General study results and limits: Later analysis suggested most CMV-associated TCR beta chains were HLA-restricted.

This sequence joins TRBV19 and TRBJ1-2; no clear D. The source is a man in his forties or fifties in good health and CMV-seropositive. Sequenced input: PBMCs. CDR3 sequence reads: CASSIGYGYTF. Here the CDR3 DNA reads TGTGCCAGTAGTATCGGCTATGGCTACACCTTC.